This is a list of T cell receptor beta chains from one sample in a study of response to subunit inactivated influenza vaccine. TCRdb re-called the RT-PCR reads through MiXCR, storing one row per CDR3 protein. The data contain under 200,000 distinct CDR3 sequences, over 8.5% of them seen just once; the ten biggest clones take up roughly 36%. This specimen was CD8+ T cells sorted from PBMCs, taken about 24 months after vaccination. The receptor set was obtained from a man between 50 and 69 years old who received an inactivated influenza vaccine. Each CDR3 is given with its conserved first and last residue. Fields, in order: J gene, clone size, D gene, V gene, CDR3 protein, CDR3 DNA. The D gene is left open where the match is weak. Only some rows state a clone size, as once, few, many or a class for expanded clones.

j_call: TRBJ1-1
clone_size: -
d_call: TRBD1
v_call: TRBV4-3
cdr3_aa: CASSPMTGQNTEAFF
cdr3_nt: TGCGCCAGCAGCCCAATGACAGGGCAGAACACTGAAGCTTTCTTT

j_call: TRBJ2-4
clone_size: -
d_call: -
v_call: TRBV24-1
cdr3_aa: CATSDFGGEGENIQYF
cdr3_nt: TGTGCCACCAGTGATTTCGGAGGAGAGGGGGAAAACATTCAGTACTTC

j_call: TRBJ2-7
clone_size: -
d_call: -
v_call: TRBV7-6
cdr3_aa: CASSPPGLVVHEQYF
cdr3_nt: TGTGCCAGCAGCCCACCAGGGCTAGTAGTCCACGAGCAGTACTTC

j_call: TRBJ2-3
clone_size: -
d_call: -
v_call: TRBV6-2/TRBV6-3
cdr3_aa: CASTLVGLRTDTQYF
cdr3_nt: TGTGCCAGCACGCTAGTTGGGTTGCGCACAGATACGCAGTATTTT

j_call: TRBJ2-2
clone_size: -
d_call: TRBD2
v_call: TRBV11-3
cdr3_aa: CASSFFGEGPFGELFF
cdr3_nt: TGTGCCAGCAGCTTTTTTGGGGAGGGGCCCTTTGGGGAGCTGTTTTTT

j_call: TRBJ2-2
clone_size: -
d_call: TRBD1
v_call: TRBV11-2
cdr3_aa: CASSWDRGVVGTGELFF
cdr3_nt: TGTGCCAGCAGCTGGGACAGGGGAGTTGTTGGCACCGGGGAGCTGTTTTTT

j_call: TRBJ2-2
clone_size: few
d_call: -
v_call: TRBV5-1
cdr3_aa: CASSLTAANTGELFF
cdr3_nt: TGCGCCAGCAGCTTGACAGCAGCGAACACCGGGGAGCTGTTTTTT

j_call: TRBJ1-4
clone_size: -
d_call: -
v_call: TRBV15
cdr3_aa: CATSRASRVGEKLFF
cdr3_nt: TGTGCCACCAGCAGAGCGAGCAGGGTTGGCGAAAAACTGTTTTTT

j_call: TRBJ2-1
clone_size: -
d_call: -
v_call: TRBV7-9
cdr3_aa: CASSGGPGTSYNEQFF
cdr3_nt: TGTGCCAGCAGCGGGGGGCCGGGAACCTCCTACAATGAGCAGTTCTTC

j_call: TRBJ2-1
clone_size: -
d_call: -
v_call: TRBV10-3
cdr3_aa: CAISAPGPEQFF
cdr3_nt: TGTGCCATCAGTGCGCCCGGACCTGAGCAGTTCTTC

j_call: TRBJ2-1
clone_size: few
d_call: TRBD2
v_call: TRBV5-1
cdr3_aa: CASNPGRGSYNEQFF
cdr3_nt: TGCGCCAGCAACCCCGGGCGGGGGTCCTACAATGAGCAGTTCTTC

j_call: TRBJ2-1
clone_size: -
d_call: TRBD2
v_call: TRBV25-1
cdr3_aa: CASSVLTSGTEFF
cdr3_nt: TGTGCCAGCAGTGTCTTGACTAGCGGGACCGAGTTCTTC

j_call: TRBJ2-5
clone_size: many
d_call: -
v_call: TRBV12-3/TRBV12-4
cdr3_aa: CASSLSQETQYF
cdr3_nt: TGTGCCAGCAGTTTAAGTCAAGAGACCCAGTACTTC

j_call: TRBJ2-1
clone_size: few
d_call: -
v_call: TRBV7-2
cdr3_aa: CASSWTLNEQFF
cdr3_nt: TGTGCCAGCAGCTGGACACTCAATGAGCAGTTCTTC

j_call: TRBJ1-4
clone_size: -
d_call: -
v_call: TRBV15
cdr3_aa: CATSRDSFYRVRDEKLFF
cdr3_nt: TGTGCCACCAGCAGAGATTCCTTCTACAGGGTGAGAGATGAAAAACTGTTTTTT

j_call: TRBJ1-2
clone_size: -
d_call: -
v_call: TRBV28
cdr3_aa: CASSTLQGGGYTF
cdr3_nt: TGTGCCAGCAGCACGTTACAGGGTGGAGGCTACACCTTC

j_call: TRBJ2-1
clone_size: -
d_call: TRBD1
v_call: TRBV7-3
cdr3_aa: CASSWTGNSYNEQFF
cdr3_nt: TGTGCCAGCAGCTGGACAGGGAACTCCTACAATGAGCAGTTCTTC

j_call: TRBJ2-7
clone_size: -
d_call: -
v_call: TRBV11-2
cdr3_aa: CASSLNRFRDHSYEQYF
cdr3_nt: TGTGCCAGCAGCTTAAACCGGTTCCGGGACCACTCCTACGAGCAGTACTTC

j_call: TRBJ2-3
clone_size: few
d_call: TRBD1
v_call: TRBV11-1
cdr3_aa: CASSSRTGGRLPTDTQYF
cdr3_nt: TGTGCCAGCAGCTCCCGGACAGGGGGTAGGTTACCCACAGATACGCAGTATTTT

j_call: TRBJ2-5
clone_size: -
d_call: -
v_call: TRBV2
cdr3_aa: CASRPDGRPETQYF
cdr3_nt: TGTGCCAGCAGACCTGACGGGCGCCCAGAGACCCAGTACTTC

j_call: TRBJ2-7
clone_size: -
d_call: -
v_call: TRBV10-2
cdr3_aa: CASSEGQPTYYEQYF
cdr3_nt: TGCGCCAGCAGTGAGGGACAGCCGACTTACTACGAGCAGTACTTC

j_call: TRBJ2-5
clone_size: -
d_call: -
v_call: TRBV4-1
cdr3_aa: CASSQAPGAKETQYF
cdr3_nt: TGCGCCAGCAGCCAAGCCCCAGGGGCCAAAGAGACCCAGTACTTC